This T cell receptor beta chain is from a study of T cell responses to AZD1222 COVID-19 vaccine (dated by TCRdb to the early 2020s). As for the study more broadly: AZD1222 recipients given second doses at about 4 weeks or at about 12 weeks were pooled, since spike-specific TCR depth and breadth were not found to differ between the two schedules. TCR sequencing covered 230 to 250 trial participants: 200 to 210 given two doses of AZD1222 and around 25 given two doses of MenACWY control vaccine. Enrollment into the trials was organized by age into subgroups of 18-55, 56-69 and 70-plus years, and those subgroups contained about 160, 30 and 59 TCR-sequenced participants, respectively.

Regarding this clone: The antigen it binds to is not known. No much larger clonotype is one base removed from it; base qualities were not supplied.

The time point label, as the study defines it: baseline before first vaccination. Samples from vaccinated people were obtained from the UK trials COV001 and COV002, which included a single-blind randomized controlled phase 2/3 trial of AZD1222 (ChAdOx1 nCoV-19) in healthy adults. For TCRbeta chain sequencing, PBMC samples from trial participants were taken at day 0 and at day 28 after the second dose. According to the germline V gene, CDR1 reads SGHRS and CDR2 reads YFSETQ. The CDR3 measures 14 amino acids from cysteine to phenylalanine. Left in the record is the CDR3 DNA by itself, 42 bases read in frame from the first base. V was cut back by 4 bases and J by 1 base, leaving a gap of 12 bases between them. The CDR3 regions of human TCRbeta chains were subjected to immunosequencing. On the study's bioinformatics: Repertoire TCRs were checked for matches against a reference library of SARS-CoV-2-specific TCRs that had been generated using the MIRA antigen-specificity platform. Breadth was defined as the fraction of unique TCRs that were SARS-CoV-2-associated. Depth was defined as the fraction of total T cells that were SARS-CoV-2-associated. Each spike-specific TCR was assigned to its reactive spike region and to a CD4 or CD8 class using the MIRA data. Log10-transformed breadth and depth values were compared by one-way ANOVA with Sidak's multiple comparisons tests. The table comes from immuneACCESS by way of TCRdb, which keeps in-frame sequences with V and J called. Part of the clones is missing from these tables; in studies checked, under half for an unresolved V gene and the rest for unknown reasons. V, J and clone size derive from that table, while D and trimming were established from the DNA sequence. For this sample the table gives approximately 92,000 clones, of which about 85% were detected only once. Around 3.2% of the sample is held by the ten biggest clonotypes.

Study-wide findings and limitations: No day 14 peak-response samples were available, so repertoires were characterized only after the peak T cell response. The 56-69-year group was small, and its depth increase did not reach significance, likely because of low power. Conclusions about previously exposed vaccinees are limited, since just six or seven AZD1222 recipients were seropositive for SARS-CoV-2 at baseline. After two AZD1222 doses, both the breadth and the depth of spike-specific TCRs were significantly higher than at day 0 and than in MenACWY recipients. Participants were mostly white British and included more females than males, and it was suggested by the authors that clonal diversity may have been underestimated. Reportedly, close to half of the unique spike-specific TCRs recognized epitopes lying outside the regions that are mutated in the B.1.351 and B.1.1.7 variants. CD4 TCRs associated with the vaccine covered the entire spike protein, and the dominant responses were in regions 160-218 and 743-854.

Source: peripheral blood, taken on day 0 of AZD1222 vaccination. The sequence is built from TRBV5-1 and TRBJ2-7; no D gene can be assigned with confidence. The sequence was obtained from an adult in good health. The CDR3 loop reads CASSGSGRSYEQYF. The bases are TGCGCCAGCAGCGGCTCGGGCAGGTCCTACGAGCAGTACTTC.